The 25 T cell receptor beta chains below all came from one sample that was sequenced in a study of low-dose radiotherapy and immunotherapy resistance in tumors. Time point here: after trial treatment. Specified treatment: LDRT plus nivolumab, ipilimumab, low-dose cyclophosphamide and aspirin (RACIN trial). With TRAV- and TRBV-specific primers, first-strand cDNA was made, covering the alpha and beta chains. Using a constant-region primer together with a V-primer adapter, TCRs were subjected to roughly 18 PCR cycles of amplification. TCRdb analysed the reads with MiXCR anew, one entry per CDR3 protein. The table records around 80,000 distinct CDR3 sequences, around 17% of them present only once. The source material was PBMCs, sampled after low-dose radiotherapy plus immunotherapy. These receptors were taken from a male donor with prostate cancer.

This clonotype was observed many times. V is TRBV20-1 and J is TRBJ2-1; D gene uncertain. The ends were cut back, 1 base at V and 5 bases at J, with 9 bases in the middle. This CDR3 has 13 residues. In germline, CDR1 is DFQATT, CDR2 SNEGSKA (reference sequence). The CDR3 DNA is TGCAGTGCTAGAGGTTCCGGCCACAATGAGCAGTTCTTC. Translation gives CSARGSGHNEQFF.

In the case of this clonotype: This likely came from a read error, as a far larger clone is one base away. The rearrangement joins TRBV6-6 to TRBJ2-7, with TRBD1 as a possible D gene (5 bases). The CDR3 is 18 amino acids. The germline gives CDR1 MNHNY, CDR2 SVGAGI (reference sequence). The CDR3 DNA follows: TGTGTCAGCAGTTACTCGAGCCAGGGTAATCGTCTAGACTACGAGCAGTACTTC. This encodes CVSSYSSQGNRLDYEQYF.

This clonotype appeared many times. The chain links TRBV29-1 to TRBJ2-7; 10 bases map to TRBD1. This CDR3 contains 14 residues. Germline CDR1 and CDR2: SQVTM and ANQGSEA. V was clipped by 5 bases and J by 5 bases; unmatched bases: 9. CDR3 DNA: TGCAGCGTTATTGCCGGGACAGGGGTCCACGAGCAGTACTTC. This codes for CSVIAGTGVHEQYF.

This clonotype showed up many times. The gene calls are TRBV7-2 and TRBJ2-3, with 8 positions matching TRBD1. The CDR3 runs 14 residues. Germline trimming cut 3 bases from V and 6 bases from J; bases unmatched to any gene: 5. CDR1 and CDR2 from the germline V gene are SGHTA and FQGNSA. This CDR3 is CASSFDRGRDTQYF. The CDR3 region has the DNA TGTGCCAGCAGCTTCGACAGGGGCAGGGATACGCAGTATTTT.

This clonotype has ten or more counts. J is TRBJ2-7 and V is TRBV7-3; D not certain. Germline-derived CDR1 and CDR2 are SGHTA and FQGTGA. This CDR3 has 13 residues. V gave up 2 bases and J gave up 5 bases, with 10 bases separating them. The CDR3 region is CASSLGFGNEQYF. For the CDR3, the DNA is TGTGCCAGCAGCTTAGGATTTGGGAACGAGCAGTACTTC.

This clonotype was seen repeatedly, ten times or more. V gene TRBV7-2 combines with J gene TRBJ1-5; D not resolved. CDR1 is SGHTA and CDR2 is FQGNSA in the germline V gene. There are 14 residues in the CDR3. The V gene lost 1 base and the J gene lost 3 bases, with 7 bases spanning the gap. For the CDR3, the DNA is TGTGCCAGCAGCTTAGTTGGTCTCAATCAGCCCCAGCATTTT. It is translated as CASSLVGLNQPQHF.

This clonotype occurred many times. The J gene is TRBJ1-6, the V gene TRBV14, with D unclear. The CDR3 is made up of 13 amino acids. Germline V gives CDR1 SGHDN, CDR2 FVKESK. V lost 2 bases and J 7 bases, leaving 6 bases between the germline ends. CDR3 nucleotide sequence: TGTGCCAGCAGCCAAATCCTGAATTCACCCCTCCACTTT. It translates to CASSQILNSPLHF.

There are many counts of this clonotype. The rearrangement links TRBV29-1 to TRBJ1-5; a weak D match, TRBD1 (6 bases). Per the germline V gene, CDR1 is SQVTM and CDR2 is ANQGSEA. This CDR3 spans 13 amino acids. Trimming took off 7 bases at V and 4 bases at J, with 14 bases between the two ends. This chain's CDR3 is CSAKGGANQPQHF. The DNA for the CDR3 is TGCAGCGCTAAGGGGGGGGCGAATCAGCCCCAGCATTTT.

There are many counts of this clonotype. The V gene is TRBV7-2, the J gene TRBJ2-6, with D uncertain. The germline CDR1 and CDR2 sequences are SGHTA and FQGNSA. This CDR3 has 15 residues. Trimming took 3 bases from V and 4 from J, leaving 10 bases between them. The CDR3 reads CASSFGFVGANVLTF. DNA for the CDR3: TGTGCCAGCAGCTTCGGTTTTGTCGGGGCCAACGTCCTGACTTTC.

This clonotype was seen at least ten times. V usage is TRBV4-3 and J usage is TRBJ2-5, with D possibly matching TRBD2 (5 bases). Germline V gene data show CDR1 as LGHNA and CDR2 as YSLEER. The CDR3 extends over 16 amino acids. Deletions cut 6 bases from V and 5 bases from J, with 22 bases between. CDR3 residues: CASSRSSLGVRETQYF. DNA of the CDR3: TGCGCCAGCAGTCGCTCGAGCTTGGGAGTTCGGGAGACCCAGTACTTC.

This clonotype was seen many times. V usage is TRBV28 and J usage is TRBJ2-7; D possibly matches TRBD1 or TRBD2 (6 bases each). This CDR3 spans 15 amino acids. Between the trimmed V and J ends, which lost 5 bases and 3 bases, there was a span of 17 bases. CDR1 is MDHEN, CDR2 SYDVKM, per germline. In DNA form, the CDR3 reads TGTGCCAGCAGTGCCCGGGGGCATTTCGACTACGAGCAGTACTTC. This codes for CASSARGHFDYEQYF.

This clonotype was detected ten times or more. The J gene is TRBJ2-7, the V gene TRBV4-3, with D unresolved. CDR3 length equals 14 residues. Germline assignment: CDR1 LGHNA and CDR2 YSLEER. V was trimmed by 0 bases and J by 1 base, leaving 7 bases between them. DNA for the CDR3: TGCGCCAGCAGCCAAGATATCACTTCCTACGAGCAGTACTTC. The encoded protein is CASSQDITSYEQYF.

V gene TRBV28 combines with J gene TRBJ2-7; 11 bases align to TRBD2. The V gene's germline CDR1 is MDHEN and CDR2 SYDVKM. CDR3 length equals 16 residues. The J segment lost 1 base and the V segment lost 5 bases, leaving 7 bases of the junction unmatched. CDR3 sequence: CASSPLGLAASYEQYF. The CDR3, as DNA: TGTGCCAGCAGTCCTCTGGGACTAGCGGCTTCCTACGAGCAGTACTTC. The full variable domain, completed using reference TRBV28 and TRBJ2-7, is DVKVTQSSRYLVKRTGEKVFLECVQDMDHENMFWYRQDPGLGLRLIYFSYDVKMKEKGDIPEGYSVSREKKERFSLILESASTNQTSMYLCASSPLGLAASYEQYFGPGTRLTVT.

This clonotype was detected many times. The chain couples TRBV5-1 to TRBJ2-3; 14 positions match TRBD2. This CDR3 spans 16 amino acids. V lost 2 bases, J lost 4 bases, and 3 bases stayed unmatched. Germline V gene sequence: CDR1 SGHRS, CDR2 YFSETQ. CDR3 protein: CASSLGTSGRSDTQYF. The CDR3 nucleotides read TGCGCCAGCAGCTTAGGGACTAGCGGGAGATCAGATACGCAGTATTTT.

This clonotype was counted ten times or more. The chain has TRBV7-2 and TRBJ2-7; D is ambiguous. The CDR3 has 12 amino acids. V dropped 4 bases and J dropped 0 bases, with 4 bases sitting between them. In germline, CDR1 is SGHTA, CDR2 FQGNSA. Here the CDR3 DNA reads TGTGCCAGCAGCTCCCTCTCCTACGAGCAGTACTTC. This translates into CASSSLSYEQYF.

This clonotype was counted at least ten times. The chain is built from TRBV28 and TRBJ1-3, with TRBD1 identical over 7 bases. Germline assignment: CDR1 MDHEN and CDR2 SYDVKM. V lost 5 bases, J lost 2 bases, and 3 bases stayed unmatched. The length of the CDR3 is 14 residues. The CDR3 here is CASSTGAAGNTIYF. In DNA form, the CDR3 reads TGTGCCAGCAGTACAGGGGCAGCTGGAAACACCATATATTTT.

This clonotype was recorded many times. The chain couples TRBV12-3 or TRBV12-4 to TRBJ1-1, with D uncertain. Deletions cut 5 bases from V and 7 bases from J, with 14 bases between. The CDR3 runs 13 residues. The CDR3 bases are TGTGCCAGCAGTCGCCCCACCCTGGGTGAAGCTTTCTTT. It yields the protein CASSRPTLGEAFF.

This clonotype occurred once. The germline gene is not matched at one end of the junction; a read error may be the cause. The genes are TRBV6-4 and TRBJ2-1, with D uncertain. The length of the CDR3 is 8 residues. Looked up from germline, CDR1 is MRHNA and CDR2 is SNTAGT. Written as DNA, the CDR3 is TGTGCCAGTAGTGAGCAGTTCTTC. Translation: CASSEQFF.

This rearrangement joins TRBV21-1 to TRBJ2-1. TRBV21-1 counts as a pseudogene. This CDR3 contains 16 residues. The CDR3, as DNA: TGTGCCAGCAGCAAAGTCAAGCGGGAGCCCTACAATGAGCAGTTCTTC. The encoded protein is CASSKVKREPYNEQFF.

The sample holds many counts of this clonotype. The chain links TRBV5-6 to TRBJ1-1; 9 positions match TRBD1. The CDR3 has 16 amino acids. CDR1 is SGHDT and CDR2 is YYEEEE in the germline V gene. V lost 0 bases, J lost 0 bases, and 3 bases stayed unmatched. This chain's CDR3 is CASSLAGTGMNTEAFF. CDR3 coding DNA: TGTGCCAGCAGCTTGGCTGGGACAGGGATGAACACTGAAGCTTTCTTT.

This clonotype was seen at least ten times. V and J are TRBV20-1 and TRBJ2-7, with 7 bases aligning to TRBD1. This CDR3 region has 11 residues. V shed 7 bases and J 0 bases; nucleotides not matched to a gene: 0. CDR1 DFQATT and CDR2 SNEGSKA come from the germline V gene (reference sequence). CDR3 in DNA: TGCAGTGGACAGGGCTCCTACGAGCAGTACTTC. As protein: CSGQGSYEQYF.

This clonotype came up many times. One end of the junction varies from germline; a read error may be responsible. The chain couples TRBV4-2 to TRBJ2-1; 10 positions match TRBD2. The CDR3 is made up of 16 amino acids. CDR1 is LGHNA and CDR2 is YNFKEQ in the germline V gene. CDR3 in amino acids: CASNQGDSGGYNEQFF. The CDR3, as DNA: TGTGCCAGCAACCAAGGAGATAGCGGGGGGTACAATGAGCAGTTCTTC.

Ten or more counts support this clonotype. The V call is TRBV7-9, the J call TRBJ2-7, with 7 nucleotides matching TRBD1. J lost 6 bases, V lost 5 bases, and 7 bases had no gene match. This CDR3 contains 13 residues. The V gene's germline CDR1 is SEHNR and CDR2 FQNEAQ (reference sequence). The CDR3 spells CASSQGQVGEQYF. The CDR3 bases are TGTGCCAGCAGCCAAGGACAGGTCGGCGAGCAGTACTTC. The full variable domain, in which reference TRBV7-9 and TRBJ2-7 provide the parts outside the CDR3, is DTGVSQNPRHKITKRGQNVTFRCDPISEHNRLYWYRQTLGQGPEFLTYFQNEAQLEKSRLLSDRFSAERPKGSFSTLEIQRTEQGDSAMYLCASSQGQVGEQYFGPGTRLTVT.

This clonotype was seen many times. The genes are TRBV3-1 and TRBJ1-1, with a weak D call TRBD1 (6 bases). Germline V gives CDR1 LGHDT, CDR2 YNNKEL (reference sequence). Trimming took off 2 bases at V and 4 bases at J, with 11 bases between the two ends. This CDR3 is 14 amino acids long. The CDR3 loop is CASSQQDSLTEAFF. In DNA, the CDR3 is TGTGCCAGCAGCCAACAGGACAGCCTCACTGAAGCTTTCTTT.

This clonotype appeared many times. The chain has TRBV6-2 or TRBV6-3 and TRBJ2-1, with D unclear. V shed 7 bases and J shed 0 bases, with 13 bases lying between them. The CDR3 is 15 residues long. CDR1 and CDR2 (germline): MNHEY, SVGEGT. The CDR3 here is CASTSRPSSYNEQFF. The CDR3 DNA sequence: TGTGCCAGCACCTCGCGCCCAAGCTCCTACAATGAGCAGTTCTTC.